These 5 T cell receptor beta chains originate from one sample sequenced in a study of T cells in localized non-small cell lung cancer. Profiled with immunoSEQ multiplex PCR; TCRdb holds only in-frame clones, not every one. The sample contains some 20,000 clones, less than 95% of which appear only once. The specimen was peripheral blood, collected before any cancer treatment. The origin of the receptors is a woman aged 40-75 years with stage I lung adenocarcinoma.

The chain's CDR3 is CASSPTGLANTGELFF. CDR3 sequence (DNA): TGTGCCAGCAGCCCAACCGGGCTCGCGAACACCGGGGAGCTGTTTTTT. The V and J genes are TRBV5-8 and TRBJ2-2; unclear D gene. V shed 4 bases and J shed 0 bases, with 13 bases lying between them. Germline V gene data show CDR1 as SGHTS and CDR2 as YDEGEE. This CDR3 spans 16 amino acids.

This chain connects TRBV5-1 to TRBJ1-1; 8 nucleotides match TRBD1. With V trimmed by 4 bases and J by 1 base, 6 bases remained unmatched. Germline CDR1 reads SGHRS; CDR2 reads YFSETQ. The CDR3 is made up of 15 amino acids. The CDR3: CASSPDGQGNTEAFF. As DNA, the CDR3 is TGCGCCAGCAGCCCGGACGGACAGGGGAACACTGAAGCTTTCTTT.

The chain has TRBV7-9 and TRBJ2-3, with a possible D match to TRBD1 (7 bases). Germline values: CDR1 SEHNR, CDR2 FQNEAQ (reference sequence). V was pared by 1 base and J by 5 bases, with 16 bases between. This CDR3 is 16 amino acids long. This CDR3 reads CASSLDRQGGGDTQYF. The CDR3 bases are TGTGCCAGCAGCTTAGATCGTCAGGGGGGAGGAGATACGCAGTATTTT.

The chain carries TRBV2 and TRBJ1-1; D is unresolved. CDR1 is SNHLY and CDR2 is FYNNEI in the germline V gene. V shed 5 bases and J shed 6 bases, with 13 bases lying between them. The CDR3 consists of 13 residues. DNA of the CDR3: TGTGCCAGCAGTACGACCAGTGGGGCTGAAGCTTTCTTT. Protein product: CASSTTSGAEAFF.

CDR3 sequence reads: CASHAQVTDTQYF. In nucleotides, the CDR3 is TGTGCCAGCCACGCACAGGTTACAGATACGCAGTATTTT. The rearrangement links TRBV28 to TRBJ2-3; possibly TRBD1 for D (5 bases). From germline, CDR1 is MDHEN and CDR2 SYDVKM. Trimming pared 8 bases from V and 3 bases from J, leaving 12 bases between. CDR3 size: 13 residues.